This TCR beta chain was profiled in a study of T cell changes during pregnancy in multiple sclerosis. TCRdb keeps only in-frame clones here, not all; method: immunoSEQ multiplex PCR. The sample consists of roughly 83,000 clones, about 89% of them appearing once. The receptor was derived from a female donor in good health, serving as a control in a pregnancy study. Some clones in this sample may be carry-over from other donors' samples. The material was PBMCs, obtained in the first trimester of pregnancy.

The CDR3 DNA reads TGTGCCAGCTCACCACCCGGCAGGGGCACAGATACGCAGTATTTT. Translating gives CASSPPGRGTDTQYF. The chain carries TRBV18 and TRBJ2-3, with a tentative D call TRBD1 (5 bases). V lost 0 bases to trimming and J lost 1 base, with 8 bases between them. The length of the CDR3 is 15 residues. In germline, CDR1 is KGHSH, CDR2 LQKENI.